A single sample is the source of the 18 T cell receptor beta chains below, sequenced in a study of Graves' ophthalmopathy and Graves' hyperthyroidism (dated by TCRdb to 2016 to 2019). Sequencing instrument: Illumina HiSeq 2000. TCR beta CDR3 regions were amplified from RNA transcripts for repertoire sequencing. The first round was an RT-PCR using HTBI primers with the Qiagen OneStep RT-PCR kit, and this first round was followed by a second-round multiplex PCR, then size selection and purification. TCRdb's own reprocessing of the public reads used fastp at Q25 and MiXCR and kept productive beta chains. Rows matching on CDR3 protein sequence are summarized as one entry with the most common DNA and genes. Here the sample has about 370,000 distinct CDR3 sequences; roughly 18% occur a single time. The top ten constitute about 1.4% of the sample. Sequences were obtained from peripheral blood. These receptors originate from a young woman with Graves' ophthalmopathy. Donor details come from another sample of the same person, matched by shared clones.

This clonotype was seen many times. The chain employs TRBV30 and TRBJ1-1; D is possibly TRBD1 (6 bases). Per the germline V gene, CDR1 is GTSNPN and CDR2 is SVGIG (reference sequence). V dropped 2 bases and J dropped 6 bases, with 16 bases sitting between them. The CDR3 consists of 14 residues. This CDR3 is CAWSHGQGISEAFF. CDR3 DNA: TGTGCCTGGAGTCATGGGCAGGGGATATCTGAAGCTTTCTTT.

CDR3 in DNA: TGTGCCACCAGTGACCCTGGACAAGAGAGAGAGACCCAGTACTTC. Translating it yields CATSDPGQERETQYF. The chain couples TRBV24-1 to TRBJ2-5, with D maybe TRBD1 (5 bases). Germline lookup yields CDR1 KGHDR and CDR2 SFDVKD. CDR3 length equals 15 residues. V gave up 4 bases and J gave up 4 bases, with 15 bases separating them.

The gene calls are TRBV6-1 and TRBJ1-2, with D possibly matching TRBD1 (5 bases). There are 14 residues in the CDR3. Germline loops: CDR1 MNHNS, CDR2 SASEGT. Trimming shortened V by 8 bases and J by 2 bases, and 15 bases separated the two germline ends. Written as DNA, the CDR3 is TGTGCCAGCGGTAGCTGGGGCCCAAACTATGGCTACACCTTC. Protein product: CASGSWGPNYGYTF.

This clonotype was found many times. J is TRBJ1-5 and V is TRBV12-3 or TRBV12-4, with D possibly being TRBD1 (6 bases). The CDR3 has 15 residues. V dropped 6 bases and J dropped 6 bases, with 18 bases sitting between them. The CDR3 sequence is CASRRSGELGQPQHF. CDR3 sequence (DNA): TGTGCCAGCAGAAGATCAGGGGAGCTGGGTCAGCCCCAGCATTTT.

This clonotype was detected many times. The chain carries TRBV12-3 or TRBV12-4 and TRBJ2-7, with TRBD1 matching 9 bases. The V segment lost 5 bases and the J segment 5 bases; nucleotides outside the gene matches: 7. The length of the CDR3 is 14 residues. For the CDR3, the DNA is TGTGCCAGCAGTGCCGGGACAGGGAATCACGAGCAGTACTTC. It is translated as CASSAGTGNHEQYF.

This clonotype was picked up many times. The CDR3 here is CASAGQGIETQYF. The CDR3 DNA reads TGTGCCAGTGCGGGACAGGGGATTGAGACCCAGTACTTC. The chain employs TRBV19 and TRBJ2-5; 10 bases agree with TRBD1. CDR1 and CDR2 (germline): LNHDA, SQIVND (reference sequence). The CDR3 length is 13 residues. The ends lost 8 bases at V and 5 bases at J; junction bases unmatched: 5.

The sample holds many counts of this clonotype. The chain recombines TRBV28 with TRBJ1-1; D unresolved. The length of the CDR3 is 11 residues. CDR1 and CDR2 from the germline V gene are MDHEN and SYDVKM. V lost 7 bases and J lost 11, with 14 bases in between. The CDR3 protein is CASNYLPPAFF. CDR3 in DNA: TGTGCCAGCAACTACCTCCCCCCGGCTTTCTTT. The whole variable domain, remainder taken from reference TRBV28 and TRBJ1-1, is DVKVTQSSRYLVKRTGEKVFLECVQDMDHENMFWYRQDPGLGLRLIYFSYDVKMKEKGDIPEGYSVSREKKERFSLILESASTNQTSMYLCASNYLPPAFFGQGTRLTVV.

CDR3 region: CASSYGLGTGNTGELFF. CDR3 DNA: TGTGCCAGCAGTTACGGTCTGGGGACAGGAAACACCGGGGAGCTGTTTTTT. This rearrangement joins TRBV6-2 or TRBV6-3 to TRBJ2-2, with TRBD1 identical over 8 bases. Trimming took 2 bases from V and 2 from J; bases not matched to a gene: 7. From germline, CDR1 is MNHEY and CDR2 SVGEGT. The CDR3 covers 17 residues.

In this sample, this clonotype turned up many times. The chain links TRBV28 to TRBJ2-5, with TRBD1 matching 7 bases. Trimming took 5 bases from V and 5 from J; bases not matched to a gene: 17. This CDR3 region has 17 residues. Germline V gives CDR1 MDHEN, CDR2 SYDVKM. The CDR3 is CASSGPGTALFPETQYF. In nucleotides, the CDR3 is TGTGCCAGCAGTGGACCCGGGACAGCCTTGTTCCCGGAGACCCAGTACTTC.

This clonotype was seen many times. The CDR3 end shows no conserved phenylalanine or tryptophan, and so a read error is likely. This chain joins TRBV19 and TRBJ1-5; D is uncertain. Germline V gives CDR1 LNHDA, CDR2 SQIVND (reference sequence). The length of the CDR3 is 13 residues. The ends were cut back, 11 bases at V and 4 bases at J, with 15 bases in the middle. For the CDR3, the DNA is TGTGCCTCCGGGATCCTCCGAAATCAGCCCCAGCATTCT. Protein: CASGILRNQPQHS.

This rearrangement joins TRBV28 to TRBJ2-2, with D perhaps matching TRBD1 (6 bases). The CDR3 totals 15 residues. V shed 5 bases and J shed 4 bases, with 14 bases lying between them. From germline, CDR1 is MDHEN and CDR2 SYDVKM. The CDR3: CASSTGIPATGELFF. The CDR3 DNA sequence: TGTGCCAGCAGTACAGGGATCCCTGCCACCGGGGAGCTGTTTTTT.

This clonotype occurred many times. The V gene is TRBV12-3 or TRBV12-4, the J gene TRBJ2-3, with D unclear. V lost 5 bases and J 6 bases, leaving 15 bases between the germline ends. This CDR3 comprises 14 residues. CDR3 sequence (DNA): TGTGCCAGCAGTCCCCGTGATCTCGGCGATACGCAGTATTTT. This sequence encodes CASSPRDLGDTQYF.

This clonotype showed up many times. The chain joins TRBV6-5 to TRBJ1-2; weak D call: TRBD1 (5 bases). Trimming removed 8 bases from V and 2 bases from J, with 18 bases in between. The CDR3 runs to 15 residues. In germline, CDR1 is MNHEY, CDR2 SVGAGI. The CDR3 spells CASGSGGEHNYGYTF. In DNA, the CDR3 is TGTGCCAGCGGGTCCGGAGGGGAACACAACTATGGCTACACCTTC.

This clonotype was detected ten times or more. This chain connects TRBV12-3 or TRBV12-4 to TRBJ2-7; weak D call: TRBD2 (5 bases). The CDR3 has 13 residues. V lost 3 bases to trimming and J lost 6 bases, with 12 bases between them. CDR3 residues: CASSLGWEFEQYF. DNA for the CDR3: TGTGCCAGCAGTTTGGGGTGGGAGTTCGAGCAGTACTTC.

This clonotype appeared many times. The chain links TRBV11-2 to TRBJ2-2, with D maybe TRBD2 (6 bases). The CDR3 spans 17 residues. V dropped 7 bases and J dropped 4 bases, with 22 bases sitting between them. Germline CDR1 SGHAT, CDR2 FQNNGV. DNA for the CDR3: TGTGCCAGCACCCCGGGACGGGGAGGCCGCGGCACCGGGGAGCTGTTTTTT. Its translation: CASTPGRGGRGTGELFF.

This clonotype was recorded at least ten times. CDR3 loop: CASSYRGLARVEQYF. DNA of the CDR3: TGTGCCAGCAGCTACCGTGGACTAGCCCGTGTCGAGCAGTACTTC. This chain links TRBV7-2 with TRBJ2-7; TRBD2 matches at 8 bases. The CDR3 sequence is 15 residues long. Germline assignment: CDR1 SGHTA and CDR2 FQGNSA. Germline trimming cut 4 bases from V and 6 bases from J; bases unmatched to any gene: 11.

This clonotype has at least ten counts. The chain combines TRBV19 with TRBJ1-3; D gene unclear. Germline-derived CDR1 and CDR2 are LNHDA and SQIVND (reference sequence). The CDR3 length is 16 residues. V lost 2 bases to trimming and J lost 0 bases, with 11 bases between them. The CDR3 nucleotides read TGTGCCAGTAGTATAACCCTGACATTCTCTGGAAACACCATATATTTT. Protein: CASSITLTFSGNTIYF.

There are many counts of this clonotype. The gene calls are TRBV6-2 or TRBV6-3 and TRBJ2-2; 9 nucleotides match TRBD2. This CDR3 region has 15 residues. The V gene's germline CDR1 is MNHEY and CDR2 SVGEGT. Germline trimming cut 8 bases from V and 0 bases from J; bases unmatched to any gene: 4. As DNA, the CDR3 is TGTGCCAGCTTTGCGGGAGGGTCGAACACCGGGGAGCTGTTTTTT. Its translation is CASFAGGSNTGELFF.